This TCR beta chain stems from a study of EBV T-cell therapy then PD-1 blockade in nasopharyngeal carcinoma. Sample time point: 266 days after commencement of treatment, after nivolumab therapy. Treatment indicated: AdE1-LMPpoly-expanded autologous EBV-specific T-cell therapy followed by anti-PD-1 nivolumab. As for this clone: What it binds is not known.

Germline lookup yields CDR1 SEHNR and CDR2 FQNEAQ (reference sequence). V gave up 2 bases and J gave up 7 bases, with 18 bases separating them. The CDR3 has 16 residues. The data were produced by immunoSEQ multiplex PCR, yet TCRdb's version contains in-frame clones alone and is incomplete. Here the sample spans approximately 22,000 clones, 80% to 90% being singletons. The TCR sequence derives from a man aged 40-50 years with nasopharyngeal carcinoma. The chain couples TRBV7-9 to TRBJ2-1; D call uncertain. Source: CD8+ T cells from blood, taken at approximately day 250 from a patient whose treatment included autologous EBV-specific T cells and nivolumab. In DNA form, the CDR3 reads TGTGCCAGCAGCTTACAGCCAACGCGACTTTTGAATGAGCAGTTCTTC. Protein sequence: CASSLQPTRLLNEQFF.